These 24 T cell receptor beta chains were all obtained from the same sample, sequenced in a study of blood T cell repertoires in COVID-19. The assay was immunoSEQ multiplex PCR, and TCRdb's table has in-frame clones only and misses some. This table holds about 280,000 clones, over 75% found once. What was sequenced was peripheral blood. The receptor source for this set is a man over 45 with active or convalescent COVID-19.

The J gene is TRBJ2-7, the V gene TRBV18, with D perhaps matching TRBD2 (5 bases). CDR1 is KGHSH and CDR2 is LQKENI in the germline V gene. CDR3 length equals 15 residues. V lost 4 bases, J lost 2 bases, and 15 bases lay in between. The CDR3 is CASSQSKISAYEQYF. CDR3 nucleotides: TGTGCCAGCTCACAATCAAAAATTAGCGCCTACGAGCAGTACTTC.

CDR3 nucleotides: TGTGCCATCGCTGGGGACAGCTACGAGCAGTACTTC. Translating it yields CAIAGDSYEQYF. The rearrangement joins TRBV10-3 to TRBJ2-7, with 7 bases matching TRBD1. There are 12 residues in the CDR3. In germline, CDR1 is ENHRY, CDR2 SYGVKD. Trimming at V came to 8 bases and at J to 3 bases, leaving 4 bases not matched to a gene.

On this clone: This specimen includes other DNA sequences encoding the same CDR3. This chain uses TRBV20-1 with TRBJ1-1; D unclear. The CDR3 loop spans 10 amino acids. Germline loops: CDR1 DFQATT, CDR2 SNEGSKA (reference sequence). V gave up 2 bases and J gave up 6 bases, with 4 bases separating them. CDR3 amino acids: CSARLSEAFF. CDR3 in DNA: TGCAGTGCTAGACTCTCTGAAGCTTTCTTT.

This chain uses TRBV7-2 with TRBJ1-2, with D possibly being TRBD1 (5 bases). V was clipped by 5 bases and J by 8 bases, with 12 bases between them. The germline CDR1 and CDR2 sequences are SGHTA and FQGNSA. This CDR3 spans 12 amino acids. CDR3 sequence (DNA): TGTGCCAGCAGCCCCCAGGGTCAGGGCTACACCTTC. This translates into CASSPQGQGYTF.

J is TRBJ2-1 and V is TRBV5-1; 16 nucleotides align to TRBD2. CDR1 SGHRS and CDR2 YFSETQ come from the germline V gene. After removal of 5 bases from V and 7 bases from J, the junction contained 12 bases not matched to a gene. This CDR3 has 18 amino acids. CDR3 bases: TGCGCCAGCAGATATTCACCGGGACTAGCGGGAGGGCAGAATGAGCAGTTCTTC. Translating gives CASRYSPGLAGGQNEQFF.

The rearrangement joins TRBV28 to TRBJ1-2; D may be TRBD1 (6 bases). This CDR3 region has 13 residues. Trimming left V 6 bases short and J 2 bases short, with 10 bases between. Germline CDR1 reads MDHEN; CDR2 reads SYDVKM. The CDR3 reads CASRLQGNYGYTF. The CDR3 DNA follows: TGTGCCAGCAGGTTACAGGGAAACTATGGCTACACCTTC.

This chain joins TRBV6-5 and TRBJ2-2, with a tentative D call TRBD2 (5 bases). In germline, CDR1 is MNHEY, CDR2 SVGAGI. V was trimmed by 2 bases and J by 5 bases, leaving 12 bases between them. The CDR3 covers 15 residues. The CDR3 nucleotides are TGTGCCAGCAGTTACGCTCCCCCGGGGACCGGGGAGCTGTTTTTT. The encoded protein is CASSYAPPGTGELFF.

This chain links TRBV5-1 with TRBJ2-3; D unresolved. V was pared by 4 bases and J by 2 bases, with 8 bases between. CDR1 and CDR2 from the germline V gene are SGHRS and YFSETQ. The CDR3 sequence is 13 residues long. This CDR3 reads CASSPGVTDTQYF. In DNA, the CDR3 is TGCGCCAGCAGCCCCGGTGTCACAGATACGCAGTATTTT.

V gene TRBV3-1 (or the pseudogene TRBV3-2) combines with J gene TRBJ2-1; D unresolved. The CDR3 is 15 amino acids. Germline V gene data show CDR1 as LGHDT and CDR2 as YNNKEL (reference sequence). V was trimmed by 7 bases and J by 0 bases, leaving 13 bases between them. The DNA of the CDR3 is TGTGCCAGCACCCCCCGGAGCTCCTCCTACAATGAGCAGTTCTTC. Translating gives CASTPRSSSYNEQFF.

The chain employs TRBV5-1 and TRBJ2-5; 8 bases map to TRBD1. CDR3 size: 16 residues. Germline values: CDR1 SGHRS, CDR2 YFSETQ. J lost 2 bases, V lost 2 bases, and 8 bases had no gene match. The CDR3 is CASSLGQGPTQETQYF. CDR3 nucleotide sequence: TGCGCCAGCAGCTTAGGACAGGGACCTACTCAAGAGACCCAGTACTTC.

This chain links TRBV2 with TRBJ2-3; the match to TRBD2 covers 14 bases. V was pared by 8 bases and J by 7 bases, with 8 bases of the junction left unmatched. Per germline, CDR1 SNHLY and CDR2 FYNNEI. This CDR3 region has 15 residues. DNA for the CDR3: TGTGCCAGCTCCCCGGGACTAGCGGGAGTGAATACGCAGTATTTT. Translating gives CASSPGLAGVNTQYF.

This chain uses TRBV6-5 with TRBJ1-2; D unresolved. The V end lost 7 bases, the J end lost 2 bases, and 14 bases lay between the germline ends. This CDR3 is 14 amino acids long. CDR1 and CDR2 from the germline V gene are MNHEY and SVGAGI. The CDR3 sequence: CASTPGGWNYGYTF. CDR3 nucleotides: TGTGCCAGCACCCCCGGTGGTTGGAACTATGGCTACACCTTC.

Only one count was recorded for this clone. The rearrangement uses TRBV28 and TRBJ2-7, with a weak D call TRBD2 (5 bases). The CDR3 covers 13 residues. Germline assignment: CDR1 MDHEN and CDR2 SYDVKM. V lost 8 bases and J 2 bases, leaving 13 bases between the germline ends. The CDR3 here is CASLAAGPYEQYF. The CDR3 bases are TGTGCCAGCCTCGCGGCGGGTCCCTACGAGCAGTACTTC. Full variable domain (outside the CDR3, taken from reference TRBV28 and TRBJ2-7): DVKVTQSSRYLVKRTGEKVFLECVQDMDHENMFWYRQDPGLGLRLIYFSYDVKMKEKGDIPEGYSVSREKKERFSLILESASTNQTSMYLCASLAAGPYEQYFGPGTRLTVT.

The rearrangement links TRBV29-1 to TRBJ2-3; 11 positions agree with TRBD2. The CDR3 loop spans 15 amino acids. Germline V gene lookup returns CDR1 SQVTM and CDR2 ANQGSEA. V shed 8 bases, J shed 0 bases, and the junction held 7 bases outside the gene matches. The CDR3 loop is CSTSGTSGSTDTQYF. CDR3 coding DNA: TGCAGCACCTCCGGGACTAGCGGCAGCACAGATACGCAGTATTTT.

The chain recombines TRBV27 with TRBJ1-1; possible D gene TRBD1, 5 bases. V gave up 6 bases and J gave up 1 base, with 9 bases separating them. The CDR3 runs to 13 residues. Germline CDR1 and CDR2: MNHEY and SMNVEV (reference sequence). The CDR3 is CASRLQENTEAFF. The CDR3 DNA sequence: TGTGCCAGCAGACTACAGGAGAACACTGAAGCTTTCTTT.

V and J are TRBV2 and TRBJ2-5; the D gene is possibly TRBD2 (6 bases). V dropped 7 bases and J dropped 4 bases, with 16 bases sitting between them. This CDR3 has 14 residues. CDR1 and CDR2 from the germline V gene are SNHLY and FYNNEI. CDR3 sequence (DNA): TGTGCCAGCATGGGTGGAGGGGCTCTAGAGACCCAGTACTTC. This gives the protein CASMGGGALETQYF.

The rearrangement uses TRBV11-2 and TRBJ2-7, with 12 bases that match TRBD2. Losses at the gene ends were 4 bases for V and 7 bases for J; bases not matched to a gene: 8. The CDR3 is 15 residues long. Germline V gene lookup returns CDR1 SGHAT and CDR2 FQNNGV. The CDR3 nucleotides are TGTGCCAGCAGCTCGCTAGCGGGAGGGCCGGTTGAGCAGTACTTC. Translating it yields CASSSLAGGPVEQYF.

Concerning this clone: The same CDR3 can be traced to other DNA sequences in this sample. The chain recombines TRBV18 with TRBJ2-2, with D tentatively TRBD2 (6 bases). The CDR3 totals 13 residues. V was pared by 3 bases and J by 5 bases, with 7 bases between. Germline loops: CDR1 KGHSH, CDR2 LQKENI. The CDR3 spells CASSPTRTGELFF. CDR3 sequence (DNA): TGTGCCAGCTCACCGACTAGGACCGGGGAGCTGTTTTTT. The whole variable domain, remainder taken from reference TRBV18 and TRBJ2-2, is NAGVMQNPRHLVRRRGQEARLRCSPMKGHSHVYWYRQLPEEGLKFMVYLQKENIIDESGMPKERFSAEFPKEGPSILRIQQVVRGDSAAYFCASSPTRTGELFFGEGSRLTVL.

The CDR3 DNA reads TGTGCCAGCAGCTTAGCAGCGGGAGCCACCTACAATGAGCAGTTCTTC. Protein sequence: CASSLAAGATYNEQFF. V gene TRBV7-9 combines with J gene TRBJ2-1; 8 nucleotides align to TRBD2. The CDR3 is 16 residues long. With V trimmed by 0 bases and J by 2 bases, 3 bases remained unmatched. The germline V gene has CDR1 SEHNR and CDR2 FQNEAQ (reference sequence).

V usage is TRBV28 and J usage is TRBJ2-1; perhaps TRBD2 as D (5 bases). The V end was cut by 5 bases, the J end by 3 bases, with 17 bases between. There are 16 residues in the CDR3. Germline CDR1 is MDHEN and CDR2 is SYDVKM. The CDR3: CASSPRWDRGYNEQFF. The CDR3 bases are TGTGCCAGCAGTCCCCGTTGGGATCGGGGCTACAATGAGCAGTTCTTC.

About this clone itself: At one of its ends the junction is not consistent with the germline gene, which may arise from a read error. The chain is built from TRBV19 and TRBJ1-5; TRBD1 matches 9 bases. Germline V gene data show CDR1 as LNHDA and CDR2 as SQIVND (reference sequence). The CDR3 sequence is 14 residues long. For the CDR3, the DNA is TGTGCCAGTAGTCCGGGACAGGGTAATCAGCTCCAGCATTTT. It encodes CASSPGQGNQLQHF.

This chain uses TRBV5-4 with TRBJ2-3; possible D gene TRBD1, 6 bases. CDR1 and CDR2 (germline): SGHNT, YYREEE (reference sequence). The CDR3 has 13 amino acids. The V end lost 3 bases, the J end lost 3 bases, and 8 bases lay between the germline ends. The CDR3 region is CASSSTGTDTQYF. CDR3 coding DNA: TGTGCCAGCAGCTCCACAGGGACAGATACGCAGTATTTT.

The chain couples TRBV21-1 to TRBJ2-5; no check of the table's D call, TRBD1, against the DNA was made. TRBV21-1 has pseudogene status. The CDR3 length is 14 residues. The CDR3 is CASSKERGPETQYF. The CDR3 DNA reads TGTGCCAGCAGCAAAGAAAGGGGTCCAGAGACCCAGTACTTC.

CDR3 sequence (DNA): TGTGCCAGCAGCCCACAGACAGGGAGGTCAAAGACCCAGTACTTC. Its protein is CASSPQTGRSKTQYF. The rearrangement links TRBV9 to TRBJ2-5, with D possibly being TRBD1 (7 bases). This CDR3 spans 15 amino acids. Trimming pared 4 bases from V and 6 bases from J, leaving 19 bases between. Looked up from germline, CDR1 is SGDLS and CDR2 is YYNGEE. Based on the CDR3 plus reference TRBV9 and TRBJ2-5, the full variable domain is DSGVTQTPKHLITATGQRVTLRCSPRSGDLSVYWYQQSLDQGLQFLIQYYNGEERAKGNILERFSAQQFPDLHSELNLSSLELGDSALYFCASSPQTGRSKTQYFGPGTRLLVL.